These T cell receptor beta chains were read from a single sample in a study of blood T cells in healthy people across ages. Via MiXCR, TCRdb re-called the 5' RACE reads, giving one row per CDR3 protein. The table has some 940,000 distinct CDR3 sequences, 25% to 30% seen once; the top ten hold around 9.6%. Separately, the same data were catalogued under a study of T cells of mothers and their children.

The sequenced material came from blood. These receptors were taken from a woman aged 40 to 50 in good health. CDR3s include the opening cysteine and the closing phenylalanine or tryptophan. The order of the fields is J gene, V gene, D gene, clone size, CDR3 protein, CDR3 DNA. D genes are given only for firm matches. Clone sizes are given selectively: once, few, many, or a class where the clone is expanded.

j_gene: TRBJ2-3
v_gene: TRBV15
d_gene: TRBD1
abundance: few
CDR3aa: CATSRDTGGPDTQYF
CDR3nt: TGTGCCACCAGCAGAGATACAGGGGGCCCAGATACGCAGTATTTT

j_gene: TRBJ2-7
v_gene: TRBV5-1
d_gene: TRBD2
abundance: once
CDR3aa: CASSSRTSGGAKGAYEQYF
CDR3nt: TGCGCCAGCAGCTCCAGGACTAGCGGGGGGGCCAAGGGCGCCTACGAGCAGTACTTC

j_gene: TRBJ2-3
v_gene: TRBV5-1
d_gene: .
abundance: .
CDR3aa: CASSSDWDSTDTQYF
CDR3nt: TGCGCCAGCAGCTCCGATTGGGACAGCACAGATACGCAGTATTTT

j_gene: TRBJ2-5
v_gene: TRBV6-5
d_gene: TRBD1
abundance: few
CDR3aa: CATHNQGAWGETQYF
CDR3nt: TGTGCCACACACAATCAGGGGGCGTGGGGAGAGACCCAGTACTTC

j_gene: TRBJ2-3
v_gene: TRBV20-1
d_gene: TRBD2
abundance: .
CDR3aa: CSAVTPTSGPDTQYF
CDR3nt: TGCAGTGCTGTGACCCCAACTAGCGGCCCAGATACGCAGTATTTT

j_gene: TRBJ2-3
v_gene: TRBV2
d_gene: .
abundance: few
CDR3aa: CASSEEGGVTDTQYF
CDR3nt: TGTGCCAGCAGTGAAGAGGGGGGGGTCACAGATACGCAGTATTTT

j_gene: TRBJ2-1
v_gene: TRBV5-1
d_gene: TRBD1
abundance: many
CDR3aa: CASSLVGTGVYNEQFF
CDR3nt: TGCGCCAGCAGCTTGGTAGGGACAGGGGTCTACAATGAGCAGTTCTTC

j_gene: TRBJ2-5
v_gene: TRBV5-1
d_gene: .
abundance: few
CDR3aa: CASSPHGGIQETQYF
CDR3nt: TGCGCCAGCAGCCCACACGGGGGAATCCAAGAGACCCAGTACTTC

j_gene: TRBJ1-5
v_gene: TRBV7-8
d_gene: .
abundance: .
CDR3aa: CASSPDLGQPQHF
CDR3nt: TGTGCCAGCAGCCCCGACCTTGGACAGCCCCAGCATTTT

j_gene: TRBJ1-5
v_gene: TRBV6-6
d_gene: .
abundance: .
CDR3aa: CASSHRNSNQPQHF
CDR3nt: TGTGCCAGCAGTCATCGTAATAGCAATCAGCCCCAGCATTTT

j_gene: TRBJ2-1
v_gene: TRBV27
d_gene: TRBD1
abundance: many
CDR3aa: CASSLTGTGVNEQFF
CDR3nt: TGTGCCAGCAGTTTAACCGGGACAGGGGTCAATGAGCAGTTCTTC

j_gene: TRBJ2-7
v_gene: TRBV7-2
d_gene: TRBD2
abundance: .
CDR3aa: CASSLAGTSGAYEQYF
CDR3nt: TGTGCCAGCAGCTTAGCGGGGACTAGCGGGGCCTACGAGCAGTACTTC

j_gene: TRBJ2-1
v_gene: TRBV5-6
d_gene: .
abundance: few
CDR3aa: CASSSLTARREQFF
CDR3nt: TGTGCCAGCAGCTCCTTAACCGCACGACGTGAGCAGTTCTTC

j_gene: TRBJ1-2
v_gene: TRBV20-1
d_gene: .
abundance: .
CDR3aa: CSAPHPNYGYTF
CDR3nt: TGCAGTGCTCCGCACCCCAACTATGGCTACACCTTC

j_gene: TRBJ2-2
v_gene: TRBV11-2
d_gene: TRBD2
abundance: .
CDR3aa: CASSPPRASGGAGELFF
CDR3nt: TGTGCCAGCAGTCCCCCCAGGGCTAGCGGGGGGGCCGGGGAGCTGTTTTTT

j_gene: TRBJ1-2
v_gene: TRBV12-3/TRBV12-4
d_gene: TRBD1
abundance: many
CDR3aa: CASRGQGRGGYTF
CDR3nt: TGTGCCAGCAGGGGACAGGGCAGGGGCGGCTACACCTTC